One and the same sample provided the 18 T cell receptor beta chains below, sequenced in a study of shared clonotypes between healthy human individuals. Clones were sequenced by immunoSEQ multiplex PCR, and TCRdb holds only the in-frame ones, with some missing. The sample has approximately 1.1 million clones; roughly 74% are singletons. The sequencing input was memory CD4+ T cells from PBMCs. The subset denotes: CD45RA-negative fraction. Receptor source: a man in his late teens or twenties in good health. Some clones in this sample may be carry-over from other donors' samples.

This chain uses TRBV29-1 with TRBJ1-1, with D tentatively TRBD1 (5 bases). Germline V gives CDR1 SQVTM, CDR2 ANQGSEA. This CDR3 region has 14 residues. V dropped 7 bases and J dropped 0 bases, with 15 bases sitting between them. The CDR3 DNA reads TGCAGCGGCGCATCCGCGACAGTGAACACTGAAGCTTTCTTT. Amino acid sequence: CSGASATVNTEAFF.

This chain links TRBV30 with TRBJ2-7, with 9 positions matching TRBD1. Germline V gives CDR1 GTSNPN, CDR2 SVGIG (reference sequence). This CDR3 has 14 residues. The trim removed 0 bases at V and 1 base at J, leaving 1 base unmatched. The CDR3 nucleotides read TGTGCCTGGAGTGTACAGGGGGCATCCTACGAGCAGTACTTC. Protein product: CAWSVQGASYEQYF.

This chain links TRBV11-3 with TRBJ2-7; maybe TRBD2 (7 bases). The V gene lost 0 bases and the J gene lost 2 bases, with 11 bases spanning the gap. CDR1 is SGHNT and CDR2 is YENEEA in the germline V gene. This CDR3 comprises 15 residues. The CDR3 protein is CASSLEGGEPYEQYF. The CDR3 nucleotides read TGTGCCAGCAGCTTAGAAGGGGGGGAACCCTACGAGCAGTACTTC.

In its sample, this clone was seen a few times. V usage is TRBV29-1 and J usage is TRBJ1-1; tentative D call: TRBD1 (5 bases). CDR1 and CDR2 from the germline V gene are SQVTM and ANQGSEA. There are 14 residues in the CDR3. Trimming pared 4 bases from V and 10 bases from J, leaving 22 bases between. The CDR3 region has the DNA TGCAGCGTTGGTCTTGGGGCAAACAATCGTGGAGCTTTCTTT. This translates into CSVGLGANNRGAFF. The entire variable domain, with the rest obtained from reference TRBV29-1 and TRBJ1-1, is as follows: SAVISQKPSRDICQRGTSLTIQCQVDSQVTMMFWYRQQPGQSLTLIATANQGSEATYESGFVIDKFPISRPNLTFSTLTVSNMSPEDSSIYLCSVGLGANNRGAFFGQGTRLTVV.

This rearrangement joins TRBV28 to TRBJ1-2; TRBD1 matches 9 bases. Germline-derived CDR1 and CDR2 are MDHEN and SYDVKM. The CDR3 consists of 14 residues. V trimming: 6 bases; J trimming: 7 bases; junction bases outside the gene matches: 9. The CDR3 region has the DNA TGTGCCAGCAGATCCACGGGACAGGGTTTTGGCTACACCTTC. Its translation: CASRSTGQGFGYTF.

This clone was seen more than once but under ten times. The V call is TRBV6-4, the J call TRBJ1-5; D is unclear. This CDR3 has 13 residues. V gave up 4 bases and J gave up 7 bases, with 11 bases separating them. Germline CDR1 is MRHNA and CDR2 is SNTAGT. In DNA, the CDR3 is TGTGCCAGCAGTGGTGAACCGGGGCAGCCCCAGCATTTT. Its protein product is CASSGEPGQPQHF.

V and J are TRBV5-1 and TRBJ2-3; TRBD2 aligns across 9 bases. This CDR3 has 18 residues. Trimming took 1 base from V and 4 from J; bases not matched to a gene: 13. Per germline, CDR1 SGHRS and CDR2 YFSETQ. The CDR3 loop is CASSLSASREGPADTQYF. The CDR3 coding sequence is TGCGCCAGCAGCTTGTCTGCCTCGCGGGAGGGCCCGGCAGATACGCAGTATTTT.

This clone was counted at least ten times. Other DNA sequences from this sample encode an identical CDR3 as well. The J gene is TRBJ2-5, the V gene TRBV7-9; 9 bases match TRBD1. This CDR3 has 16 residues. CDR1 and CDR2 (germline): SEHNR, FQNEAQ (reference sequence). Germline trimming cut 5 bases from V and 5 bases from J; bases unmatched to any gene: 12. Written as DNA, the CDR3 is TGTGCCAGCAGCCCTCCCCCCGGACAGGGGCAGGAGACCCAGTACTTC. Translated: CASSPPPGQGQETQYF.

This clone came up once. This chain connects TRBV12-5 to TRBJ2-5; a possible D gene is TRBD1 (6 bases). CDR3 length equals 15 residues. Trimming cost V 5 bases and J 1 base, with 14 bases left between them. Germline loops: CDR1 LGHNT, CDR2 FRNRAP. The CDR3 sequence: CASGGYLDSQETQYF. DNA of the CDR3: TGTGCTAGTGGTGGGTACCTGGACAGCCAAGAGACCCAGTACTTC.

About this clone itself: Being one base from a much bigger clone, this may be a read error. This chain links TRBV7-9 with TRBJ2-5; no definite D call. V dropped 5 bases and J dropped 1 base, with 5 bases sitting between them. CDR1 and CDR2 (germline): SEHNR, FQNEAQ (reference sequence). The CDR3 covers 12 residues. The DNA for the CDR3 is TGTGCCAGCAGCACCTCCCAAGAGACCCAGTACTTC. Its protein product is CASSTSQETQYF. Full variable domain (outside the CDR3, taken from reference TRBV7-9 and TRBJ2-5): DTGVSQNPRHKITKRGQNVTFRCDPISEHNRLYWYRQTLGQGPEFLTYFQNEAQLEKSRLLSDRFSAERPKGSFSTLEIQRTEQGDSAMYLCASSTSQETQYFGPGTRLLVL.

The V and J genes are TRBV7-2 and TRBJ2-1; a weak D match, TRBD2 (6 bases). The germline CDR1 and CDR2 sequences are SGHTA and FQGNSA. The CDR3 sequence is 17 residues long. V was shortened by 1 base and J by 2 bases, with 15 bases between the two germline ends. For the CDR3, the DNA is TGTGCCAGCAGCTTAGTTCTTCCGGGAGCAACCTACAATGAGCAGTTCTTC. This translates into CASSLVLPGATYNEQFF.

This clone was seen only once. The rearrangement uses TRBV6-1 and TRBJ2-1, with 7 bases matching TRBD1. Trimming at V came to 3 bases and at J to 5 bases, leaving 7 bases not matched to a gene. CDR1 and CDR2 (germline): MNHNS, SASEGT. The CDR3 runs to 15 residues. The CDR3 here is CASSDQGVGNNEQFF. DNA for the CDR3: TGTGCCAGCAGTGATCAGGGGGTCGGGAACAATGAGCAGTTCTTC.

CDR3 bases: TGTGCCAGCAGTGATTCGGGGCAGCCCCAGCATTTT. Its translation: CASSDSGQPQHF. The rearrangement joins TRBV2 to TRBJ1-5; no clear D gene. In germline, CDR1 is SNHLY, CDR2 FYNNEI. This CDR3 is built from 12 residues. V lost 3 bases and J lost 7, with 7 bases in between.

The rearrangement joins TRBV27 to TRBJ2-7, with 8 bases aligning to TRBD2. With V trimmed by 0 bases and J by 3 bases, 13 bases remained unmatched. The CDR3 loop spans 18 amino acids. In germline, CDR1 is MNHEY, CDR2 SMNVEV (reference sequence). CDR3 sequence reads: CASSLSKIRAGGIYEQYF. In nucleotides, the CDR3 is TGTGCCAGCAGTTTATCGAAAATTAGGGCGGGAGGCATCTACGAGCAGTACTTC.

This clone was counted a single time. The chain links TRBV4-2 to TRBJ1-5; D unclear. The CDR3 is made up of 14 amino acids. V dropped 1 base and J dropped 4 bases, with 8 bases sitting between them. Germline CDR1 is LGHNA and CDR2 is YNFKEQ. The CDR3 sequence: CASSQALGNQPQHF. CDR3 nucleotides: TGTGCCAGCAGCCAAGCTTTGGGGAATCAGCCCCAGCATTTT.

The V gene is TRBV5-1, the J gene TRBJ2-1; 7 positions match TRBD1. With V trimmed by 0 bases and J by 5 bases, 5 bases remained unmatched. Per germline, CDR1 SGHRS and CDR2 YFSETQ. The CDR3 is 15 residues long. This CDR3 reads CASSLVVGTDNEQFF. The CDR3 nucleotides are TGCGCCAGCAGCTTGGTAGTAGGGACAGACAATGAGCAGTTCTTC.

The chain has TRBV5-3 and TRBJ2-7; no clear D gene. TRBV5-3 is identified as an open reading frame with a role that is uncertain. The CDR3 has 11 residues. V was trimmed by 0 bases and J by 4 bases, leaving 2 bases between them. The CDR3 nucleotides read TGTGCCAGAAGCTTGGTATACGAGCAGTACTTC. This sequence encodes CARSLVYEQYF.

V is TRBV18 and J is TRBJ1-1; D not certain. This CDR3 contains 15 residues. Germline lookup yields CDR1 KGHSH and CDR2 LQKENI. V was trimmed by 3 bases and J by 1 base, leaving 12 bases between them. CDR3 nucleotide sequence: TGTGCCAGCTCACCCGCGGCTGGGCGGAACACTGAAGCTTTCTTT. Translation gives CASSPAAGRNTEAFF.